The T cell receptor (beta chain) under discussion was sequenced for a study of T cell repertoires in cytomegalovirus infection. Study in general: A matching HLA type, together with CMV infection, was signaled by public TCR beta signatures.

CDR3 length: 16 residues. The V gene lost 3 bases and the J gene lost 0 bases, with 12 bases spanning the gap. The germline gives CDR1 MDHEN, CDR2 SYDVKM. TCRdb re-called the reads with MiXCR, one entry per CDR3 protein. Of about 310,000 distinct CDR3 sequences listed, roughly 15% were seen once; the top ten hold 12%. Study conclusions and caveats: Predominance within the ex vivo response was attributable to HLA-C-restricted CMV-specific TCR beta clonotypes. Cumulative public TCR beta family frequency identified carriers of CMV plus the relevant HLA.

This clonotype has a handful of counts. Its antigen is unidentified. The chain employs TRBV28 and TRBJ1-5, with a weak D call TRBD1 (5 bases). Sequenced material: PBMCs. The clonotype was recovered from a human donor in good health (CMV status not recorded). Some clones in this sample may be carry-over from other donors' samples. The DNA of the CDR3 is TGTGCCAGCAGTTTGGGGCAGACCTATAGCAATCAGCCCCAGCATTTT. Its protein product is CASSLGQTYSNQPQHF.